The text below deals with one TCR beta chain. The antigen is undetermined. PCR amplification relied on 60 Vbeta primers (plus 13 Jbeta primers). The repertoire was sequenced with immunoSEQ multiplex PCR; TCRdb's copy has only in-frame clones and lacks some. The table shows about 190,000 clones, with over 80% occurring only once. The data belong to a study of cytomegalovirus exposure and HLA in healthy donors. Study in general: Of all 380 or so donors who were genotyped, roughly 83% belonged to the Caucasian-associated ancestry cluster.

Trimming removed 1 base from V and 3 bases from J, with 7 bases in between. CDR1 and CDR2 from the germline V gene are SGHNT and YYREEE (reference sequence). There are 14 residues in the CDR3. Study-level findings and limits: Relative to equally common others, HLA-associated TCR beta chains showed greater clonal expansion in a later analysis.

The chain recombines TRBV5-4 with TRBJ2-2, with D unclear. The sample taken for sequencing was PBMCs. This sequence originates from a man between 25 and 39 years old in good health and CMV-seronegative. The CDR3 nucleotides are TGTGCCAGCAGCTTGAGTATAGACACCGGGGAGCTGTTTTTT. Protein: CASSLSIDTGELFF.